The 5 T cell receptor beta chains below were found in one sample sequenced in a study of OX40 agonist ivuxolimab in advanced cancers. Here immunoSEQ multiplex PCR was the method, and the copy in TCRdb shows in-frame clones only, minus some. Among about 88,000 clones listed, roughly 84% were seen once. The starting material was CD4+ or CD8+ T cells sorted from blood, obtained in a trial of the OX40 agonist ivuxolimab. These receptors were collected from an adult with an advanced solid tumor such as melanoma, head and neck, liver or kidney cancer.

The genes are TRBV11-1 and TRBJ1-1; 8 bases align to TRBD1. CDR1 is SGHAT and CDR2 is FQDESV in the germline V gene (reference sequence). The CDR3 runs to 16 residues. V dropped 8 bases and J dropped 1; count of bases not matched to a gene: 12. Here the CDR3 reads CASHRDRWGPNTEAFF. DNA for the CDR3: TGTGCCAGCCACCGGGACAGGTGGGGCCCGAACACTGAAGCTTTCTTT.

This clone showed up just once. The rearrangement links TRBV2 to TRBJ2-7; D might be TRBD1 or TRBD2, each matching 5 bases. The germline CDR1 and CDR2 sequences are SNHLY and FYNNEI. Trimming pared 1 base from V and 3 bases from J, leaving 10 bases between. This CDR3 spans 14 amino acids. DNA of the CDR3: TGTGCCAGCAGTGAAGGAGGGGCAGACTACGAGCAGTACTTC. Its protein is CASSEGGADYEQYF. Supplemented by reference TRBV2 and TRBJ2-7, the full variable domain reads EPEVTQTPSHQVTQMGQEVILRCVPISNHLYFYWYRQILGQKVEFLVSFYNNEISEKSEIFDDQFSVERPDGSNFTLKIRSTKLEDSAMYFCASSEGGADYEQYFGPGTRLTVT.

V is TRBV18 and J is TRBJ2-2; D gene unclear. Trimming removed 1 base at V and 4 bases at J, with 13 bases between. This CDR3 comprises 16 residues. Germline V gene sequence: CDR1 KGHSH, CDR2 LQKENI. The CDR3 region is CASSPLTELSTGELFF. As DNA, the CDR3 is TGTGCCAGCTCACCACTAACAGAACTATCCACCGGGGAGCTGTTTTTT.

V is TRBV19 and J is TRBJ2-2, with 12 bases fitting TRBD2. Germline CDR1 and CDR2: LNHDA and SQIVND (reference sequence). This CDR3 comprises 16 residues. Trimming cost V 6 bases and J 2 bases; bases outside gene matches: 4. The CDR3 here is CASRRTSGTNTGELFF. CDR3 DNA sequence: TGTGCCAGTAGGCGGACTAGCGGGACTAACACCGGGGAGCTGTTTTTT.

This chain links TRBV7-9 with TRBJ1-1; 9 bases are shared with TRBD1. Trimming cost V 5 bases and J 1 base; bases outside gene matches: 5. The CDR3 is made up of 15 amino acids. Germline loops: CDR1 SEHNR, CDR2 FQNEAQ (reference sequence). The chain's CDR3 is CASSLRQGGNTEAFF. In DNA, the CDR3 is TGTGCCAGCAGCCTCCGACAGGGGGGGAACACTGAAGCTTTCTTT.